The clone carrying this TCR beta chain has only a few counts. Its antigen is currently unknown. The CDR3 totals 15 residues. Trimming left V 7 bases short and J 0 bases short, with 10 bases between. In germline, CDR1 is SGHTA, CDR2 FQGTGA. This specimen belongs to a study of human T cells and chemical hapten exposure. Whole-study results and caveats: Versus controls, expanded TCRs had significantly more large CDR3 similarity clusters.

Using its own MiXCR run on the RACE reads, TCRdb lists one record per CDR3 protein. The sample includes 65,000 to 80,000 distinct CDR3 sequences, about 9.3% seen only once; the top ten take roughly 1.5%. Time point noted: patch test 1, 2 weeks after DPC sensitization. Noted treatment: therapeutic diphenylcyclopropenone sensitization with weekly scalp DPC. V and J are TRBV7-3 and TRBJ2-6, with a possible D match to TRBD1 (6 bases). The source is a woman aged 50 to 60 with alopecia areata. Some clones in this sample may be carry-over from other donors' samples. Sample: whole blood, taken in connection with sensitization to the hapten diphenylcyclopropenone (DPC). CDR3 in DNA: TGTGCCAGCACCACAGGGCCCTCTGGGGCCAACGTCCTGACTTTC. Amino acid sequence: CASTTGPSGANVLTF.